The source of this T cell receptor beta chain is a study of T-cell reconstitution after alpha-beta-depleted transplantation in children. Study-wide points: Alpha-beta T cells present about two months after transplant were reported to originate from several hundred expanded graft clones. Surviving thymic progenitors and recipient T cells were the source of high TCRbeta diversity at day 60 in some patients. Newly produced T cells mostly provided counts and TCRbeta diversity after one year, as hyperexpanded clones declined.

A single count supports this clonotype. Its antigen is as yet unknown. CDR1 and CDR2 (germline): DFQATT, SNEGSKA (reference sequence). Deletions cut 3 bases from V and 6 bases from J, with 8 bases between. This CDR3 contains 11 residues. TCRbeta library construction was performed incorporating unique molecular identifiers. TCRdb itself ran the PCR reads through MiXCR, one entry per CDR3 protein. Of around 450,000 distinct CDR3 sequences listed, around 15% are singletons. The chain employs TRBV20-1 and TRBJ1-2; possibly TRBD1 for D (5 bases). This TCR came from a boy in the first two years of life who had a stem cell transplant for Wiskott-Aldrich syndrome, so the T cells may come from the graft donor. Sequenced material: PBMCs, mostly from graft donor cells, taken 360 days after TCRalphabeta/CD19-depleted stem cell transplant. This CDR3 reads CSASAGNGYTF. The CDR3 DNA reads as TGCAGTGCTAGTGCAGGGAATGGCTACACCTTC.